The 15 T cell receptor beta chains reported below all come from one sample, sequenced in a study of molecular identifiers for immune sequencing clone quantification. MiXCR, applied by TCRdb to the PCR reads, yields one record per CDR3 protein. The data show 400,000 to 600,000 distinct CDR3 sequences, about 22% seen once. The sequenced sample consisted of naive CD8+ T cells from blood, with Jurkat cell RNA spiked in. Subset given: FACS-sorted CD8+CD4-CCR7+CD45RA+ naive T cells. The receptors originated from a human donor in good health. Some libraries in this study had Jurkat cell RNA spiked in.

The CDR3 sequence is CASSRRDGYNEQFF. In nucleotides, the CDR3 is TGTGCCAGCAGTCGGAGAGACGGCTACAATGAGCAGTTCTTC. The chain employs TRBV27 and TRBJ2-1, with D uncertain. The CDR3 has 14 residues. In germline, CDR1 is MNHEY, CDR2 SMNVEV (reference sequence). V was cut by 5 bases and J by 3 bases, with 11 bases left in between.

The table lists this clonotype with a few counts. V is TRBV7-9 and J is TRBJ2-3; TRBD2 matches at 7 bases. Trimming took 2 bases from V and 5 from J; bases not matched to a gene: 7. Germline V gives CDR1 SEHNR, CDR2 FQNEAQ (reference sequence). The CDR3 is 15 amino acids. CDR3 loop: CASSLMGGQRDTQYF. The CDR3 DNA reads TGTGCCAGCAGCTTAATGGGAGGGCAACGAGATACGCAGTATTTT.

The rearrangement links TRBV15 to TRBJ1-5; D uncertain. Trimming pared 0 bases from V and 4 bases from J, leaving 13 bases between. The CDR3 runs to 16 residues. Per germline, CDR1 LNHNV and CDR2 YYDKDF (reference sequence). The CDR3: CATSRDLLGFNQPQHF. For the CDR3, the DNA is TGTGCCACCAGCAGAGATCTCTTGGGTTTTAATCAGCCCCAGCATTTT. Full variable domain (missing parts from reference TRBV15 and TRBJ1-5): DAMVIQNPRYQVTQFGKPVTLSCSQTLNHNVMYWYQQKSSQAPKLLFHYYDKDFNNEADTPDNFQSRRPNTSFCFLDIRSPGLGDTAMYLCATSRDLLGFNQPQHFGDGTRLSIL.

This clonotype was detected a few times. The chain couples TRBV5-1 to TRBJ1-5; tentative D call: TRBD1 (5 bases). The V end lost 4 bases, the J end lost 7 bases, and 18 bases lay between the germline ends. This CDR3 has 15 amino acids. The germline gives CDR1 SGHRS, CDR2 YFSETQ. The CDR3, as DNA: TGCGCCAGCAGCGCCGGGGGAGGGGTGTACCAGCCCCAGCATTTT. Residues: CASSAGGGVYQPQHF.

The chain is built from TRBV19 and TRBJ2-6, with D perhaps assigned TRBD1 or TRBD2 (5 bases each). The germline CDR1 and CDR2 sequences are LNHDA and SQIVND (reference sequence). Trimming left V 8 bases short and J 4 bases short, with 24 bases between. This CDR3 spans 18 amino acids. The CDR3 loop is CASGPRGVGPAGANVLTF. Here the CDR3 DNA reads TGTGCCAGTGGTCCCCGTGGTGTGGGACCTGCCGGGGCCAACGTCCTGACTTTC.

The chain joins TRBV7-3 to TRBJ2-1, with D tentatively TRBD2 (5 bases). From germline, CDR1 is SGHTA and CDR2 FQGTGA. Trimming removed 6 bases from V and 9 bases from J, with 18 bases in between. The CDR3 runs to 14 residues. CDR3 loop: CASRWEGSYGEQFF. The DNA for the CDR3 is TGTGCCAGCAGATGGGAAGGGAGTTACGGTGAGCAGTTCTTC.

This clonotype has a count of ten or more. This chain's CDR3 is CSARDVGHTTDTQYF. Written as DNA, the CDR3 is TGCAGTGCTAGAGATGTGGGTCATACCACAGATACGCAGTATTTT. The rearrangement joins TRBV20-1 to TRBJ2-3; D is uncertain. The V gene's germline CDR1 is DFQATT and CDR2 SNEGSKA (reference sequence). The V gene lost 0 bases and the J gene lost 2 bases, with 12 bases spanning the gap. This CDR3 is built from 15 residues.

Ten or more counts support this clonotype. The V gene is TRBV7-8, the J gene TRBJ1-1; D gene uncertain. Trimming stripped 9 bases from V and 2 bases from J, with 19 bases between. Germline CDR1 and CDR2: SGHVS and FQNEAQ. The CDR3 is 15 residues long. The CDR3 DNA is TGTGCCAGTCAGTCAGGCCAACCAGTAAACACTGAAGCTTTCTTT. Its protein is CASQSGQPVNTEAFF.

The genes are TRBV25-1 and TRBJ2-2; 7 bases are shared with TRBD1. The V and J ends lost 4 bases and 7 bases, in that order; junction bases with no gene match: 9. In germline, CDR1 is MGHDK, CDR2 SYGVNS. The CDR3 runs 15 residues. CDR3 loop: CASSGEGGWNGELFF. CDR3 bases: TGTGCCAGCAGTGGTGAAGGGGGCTGGAACGGGGAGCTGTTTTTT.

This clonotype was counted at least ten times. The chain recombines TRBV11-2 with TRBJ1-1; D is ambiguous. V gave up 0 bases and J gave up 4 bases, with 9 bases separating them. CDR1 is SGHAT, CDR2 FQNNGV, per germline. CDR3 length: 14 amino acids. Written as DNA, the CDR3 is TGTGCCAGCAGCTTAGAGGCAGCCGGCACTGAAGCTTTCTTT. Translated: CASSLEAAGTEAFF.

The CDR3 DNA is TGTGCCAGCAGTTACCATCCGGGACAGGGGGCCTACGAGCAGTACTTC. Protein product: CASSYHPGQGAYEQYF. The chain uses TRBV6-2 or TRBV6-3 and TRBJ2-7; 11 nucleotides align to TRBD1. Germline V gene sequence: CDR1 MNHEY, CDR2 SVGEGT. The trim removed 2 bases at V and 2 bases at J, leaving 5 bases unmatched. The CDR3 extends over 16 amino acids.

This clonotype has at least ten counts. V gene TRBV7-2 combines with J gene TRBJ1-1, with D tentatively TRBD1 (6 bases). The CDR3 totals 18 residues. CDR1 is SGHTA, CDR2 FQGNSA, per germline. V dropped 2 bases and J dropped 2 bases, with 21 bases sitting between them. CDR3 loop: CASSLSLNSGQLNTEAFF. The CDR3 DNA is TGTGCCAGCAGCTTATCTCTCAACTCCGGACAGTTAAACACTGAAGCTTTCTTT.

The chain links TRBV19 to TRBJ2-3; TRBD2 matches at 13 bases. J was trimmed by 3 bases and V by 9 bases; bases with no gene match: 6. The CDR3 runs 15 residues. Germline V CDR1 and CDR2: LNHDA, SQIVND (reference sequence). The CDR3 region is CASTMTSGGTDTQYF. As DNA, the CDR3 is TGTGCCAGCACCATGACTAGCGGGGGGACAGATACGCAGTATTTT.

This clonotype was counted only a few times. J is TRBJ2-7 and V is TRBV20-1, with D unresolved. The V gene lost 3 bases and the J gene lost 2 bases, with 14 bases spanning the gap. Germline V gene lookup returns CDR1 DFQATT and CDR2 SNEGSKA (reference sequence). This CDR3 comprises 14 residues. CDR3 residues: CSARAVGITYEQYF. The DNA of the CDR3 is TGCAGTGCTAGGGCAGTTGGGATCACCTACGAGCAGTACTTC.

This clonotype was observed at least ten times. The chain uses TRBV27 and TRBJ1-1; D is ambiguous. This CDR3 contains 12 residues. Germline V gene data show CDR1 as MNHEY and CDR2 as SMNVEV (reference sequence). Trimming took off 4 bases at V and 4 bases at J, with 7 bases between the two ends. CDR3 nucleotides: TGTGCCAGCAGTTCTGAAGGCACTGAAGCTTTCTTT. The encoded protein is CASSSEGTEAFF.